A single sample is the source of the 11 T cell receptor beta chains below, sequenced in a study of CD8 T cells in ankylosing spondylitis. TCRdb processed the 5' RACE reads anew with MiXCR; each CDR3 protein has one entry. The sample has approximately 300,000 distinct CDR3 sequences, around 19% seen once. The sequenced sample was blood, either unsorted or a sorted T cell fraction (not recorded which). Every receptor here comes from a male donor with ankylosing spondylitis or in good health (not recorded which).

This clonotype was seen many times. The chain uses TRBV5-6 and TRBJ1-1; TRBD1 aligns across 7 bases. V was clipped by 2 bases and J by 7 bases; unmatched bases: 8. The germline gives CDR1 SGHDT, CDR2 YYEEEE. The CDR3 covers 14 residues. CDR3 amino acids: CASSFEGASGEAFF. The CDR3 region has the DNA TGTGCCAGCAGCTTCGAGGGGGCGTCGGGTGAAGCTTTCTTT.

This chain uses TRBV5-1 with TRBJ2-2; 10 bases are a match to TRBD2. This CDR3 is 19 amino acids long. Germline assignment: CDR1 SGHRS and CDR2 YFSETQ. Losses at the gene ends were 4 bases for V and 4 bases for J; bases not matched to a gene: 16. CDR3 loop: CASSHRGIAGGTSTGELFF. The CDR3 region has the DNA TGCGCCAGCAGCCACCGTGGGATAGCGGGGGGAACGAGCACCGGGGAGCTGTTTTTT.

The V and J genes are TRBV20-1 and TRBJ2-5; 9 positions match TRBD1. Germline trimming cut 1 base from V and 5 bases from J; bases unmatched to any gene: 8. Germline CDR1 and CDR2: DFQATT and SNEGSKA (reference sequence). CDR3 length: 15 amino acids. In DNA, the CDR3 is TGCAGTGCTAGAGTGCCCGGGACAGGGATGGAGACCCAGTACTTC. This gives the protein CSARVPGTGMETQYF.

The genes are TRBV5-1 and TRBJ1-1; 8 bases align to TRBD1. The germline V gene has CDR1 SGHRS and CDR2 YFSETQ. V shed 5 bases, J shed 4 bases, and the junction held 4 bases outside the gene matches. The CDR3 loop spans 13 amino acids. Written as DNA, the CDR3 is TGCGCCAGCAGGAACACAGGGGGCACTGAAGCTTTCTTT. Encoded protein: CASRNTGGTEAFF. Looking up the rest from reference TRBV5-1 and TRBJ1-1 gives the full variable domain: KAGVTQTPRYLIKTRGQQVTLSCSPISGHRSVSWYQQTPGQGLQFLFEYFSETQRNKGNFPGRFSGRQFSNSRSEMNVSTLELGDSALYLCASRNTGGTEAFFGQGTRLTVV.

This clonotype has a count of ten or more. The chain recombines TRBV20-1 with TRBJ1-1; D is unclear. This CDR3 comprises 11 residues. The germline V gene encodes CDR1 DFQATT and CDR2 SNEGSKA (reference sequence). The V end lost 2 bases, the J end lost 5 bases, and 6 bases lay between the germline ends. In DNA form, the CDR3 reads TGCAGTGCTAGACAGGCAACTGAAGCTTTCTTT. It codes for CSARQATEAFF.

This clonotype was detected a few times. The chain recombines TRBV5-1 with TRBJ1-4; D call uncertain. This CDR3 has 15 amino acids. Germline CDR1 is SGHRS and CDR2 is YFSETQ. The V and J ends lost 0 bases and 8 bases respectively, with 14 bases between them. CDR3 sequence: CASSLGGRIREKLFF. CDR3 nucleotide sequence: TGCGCCAGCAGCTTGGGAGGCAGGATTAGAGAAAAACTGTTTTTT.

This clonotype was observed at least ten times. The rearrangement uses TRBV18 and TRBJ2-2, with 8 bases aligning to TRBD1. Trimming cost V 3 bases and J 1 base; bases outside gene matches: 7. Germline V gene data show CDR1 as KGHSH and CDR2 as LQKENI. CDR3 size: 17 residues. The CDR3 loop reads CASSPPLGTGNTGELFF. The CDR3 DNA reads TGTGCCAGCTCACCGCCTCTTGGGACAGGGAACACCGGGGAGCTGTTTTTT.

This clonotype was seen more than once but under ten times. The CDR3 loop reads CASSLEVGGPPYF. The DNA of the CDR3 is TGTGCCAGCAGCTTAGAGGTTGGCGGGCCTCCGTATTTT. The V gene is TRBV11-2, the J gene TRBJ2-3; D is possibly TRBD2 (5 bases). Germline CDR1 reads SGHAT; CDR2 reads FQNNGV. There are 13 residues in the CDR3. V dropped 0 bases and J dropped 14 bases, with 15 bases sitting between them.

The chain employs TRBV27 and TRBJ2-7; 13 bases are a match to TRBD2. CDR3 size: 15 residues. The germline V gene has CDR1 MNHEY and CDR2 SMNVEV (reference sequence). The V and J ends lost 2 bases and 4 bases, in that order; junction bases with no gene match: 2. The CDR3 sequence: CASSLTGLAGYEQYV. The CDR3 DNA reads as TGTGCCAGCAGTTTAACGGGACTAGCGGGGTACGAGCAGTACGTC.

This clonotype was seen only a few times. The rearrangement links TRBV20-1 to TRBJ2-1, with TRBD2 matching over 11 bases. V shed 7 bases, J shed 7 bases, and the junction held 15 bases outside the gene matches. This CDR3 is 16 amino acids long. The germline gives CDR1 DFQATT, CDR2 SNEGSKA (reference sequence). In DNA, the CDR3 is TGCAGTGAGTATAGCGGGAGGGTCTCTACAAGGAATGAGCAGTTCTTC. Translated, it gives CSEYSGRVSTRNEQFF.

The CDR3 coding sequence is TGTGCCAGCAGTTTTGACAGGGGCGTAACTGAAGCTTTCTTT. Residues: CASSFDRGVTEAFF. The chain joins TRBV12-3 or TRBV12-4 to TRBJ1-1; 8 bases fit TRBD1. Germline trimming cut 3 bases from V and 5 bases from J; bases unmatched to any gene: 5. The CDR3 spans 14 residues.